This T cell receptor (beta chain) was recovered during a study of beta chain features in type 1 diabetes. The germline CDR1 and CDR2 sequences are SGHDT and YYEEEE. V lost 4 bases, J lost 13 bases, and 15 bases stayed unmatched. CDR3 length: 14 amino acids. Sequencing targeted expressed TCRB transcripts, as all isolated RNA had been reverse transcribed. Millions of reads were obtained on average from naive, central memory and regulatory T cell samples. Produced via immunoSEQ multiplex PCR; TCRdb's table is partial and in-frame only. In the table there are about 160,000 clones, around 8% of which are singletons. General study results and limits: VDJ junctions sequenced from type 1 diabetes patients showed fewer insertions and more deletions. When Type 1 diabetes patients were examined, their TCRB CDR3s proved moderately but significantly shorter in all four CD4+ subsets.

This clone was found many times. Its antigen remains unknown. This chain connects TRBV5-6 to TRBJ1-2, with TRBD1 matching over 8 bases. Sequences were obtained from central memory CD4+ T cells from blood. The sequence derives from a woman aged 35 to 49 with type 1 diabetes. In nucleotides, the CDR3 is TGTGCCAGCAGCCAACCGGACAGGGCAATGCTATCCACCTTC. It encodes CASSQPDRAMLSTF.